Listed here are 9 T cell receptor beta chains from one sample, sequenced in a study of breast tumors, draining lymph nodes, adjacent tissues. One entry per CDR3 protein, called by TCRdb with MiXCR from the multiplex PCR reads. This sample has some 25,000 distinct CDR3 sequences, with 60% to 70% found just once. The sequencing sample was made of tumor-adjacent breast tissue. The receptors derive from a female donor with breast cancer. Some clones in this sample may be carry-over from other donors' samples.

The V and J genes are TRBV20-1 and TRBJ2-7; 10 nucleotides line up with TRBD2. Germline values: CDR1 DFQATT, CDR2 SNEGSKA (reference sequence). The CDR3 runs 16 residues. Trimming removed 2 bases from V and 5 bases from J; junction bases left unmatched: 12. The CDR3 coding sequence is TGCAGTGCTAGAATCTCTAGCGGGAGTGGTCCCAACGAGCAGTACTTC. This translates into CSARISSGSGPNEQYF.

The chain joins TRBV4-2 to TRBJ2-1; 8 bases fit TRBD2. Losses at the gene ends were 4 bases for V and 7 bases for J; bases not matched to a gene: 9. The CDR3 is 15 amino acids. CDR1 is LGHNA, CDR2 YNFKEQ, per germline. CDR3 protein: CASSLTSTSVNEQFF. Written as DNA, the CDR3 is TGTGCCAGCAGCCTAACCTCGACTAGCGTGAATGAGCAGTTCTTC.

The rearrangement links TRBV10-1 to TRBJ1-2, with a tentative D call TRBD1 (6 bases). The V gene's germline CDR1 is WNHNN and CDR2 SYGVQD (reference sequence). The V gene lost 7 bases and the J gene lost 0 bases, with 27 bases spanning the gap. The CDR3 is 19 residues long. This CDR3 is CASKGMGTLGGPTNYGYTF. The DNA for the CDR3 is TGCGCCAGCAAAGGGATGGGAACTCTGGGGGGGCCTACTAACTATGGCTACACCTTC.

The chain couples TRBV7-2 to TRBJ2-5; 7 bases agree with TRBD2. From germline, CDR1 is SGHTA and CDR2 FQGNSA. V was clipped by 2 bases and J by 2 bases; unmatched bases: 5. The CDR3 runs to 15 residues. The CDR3 DNA sequence: TGTGCCAGCAGCTTAAGGGAGGGAAGGCAAGAGACCCAGTACTTC. The encoded protein is CASSLREGRQETQYF.

The chain uses TRBV19 and TRBJ2-7; tentative D call: TRBD1 (6 bases). The CDR3 extends over 18 amino acids. The V gene lost 7 bases and the J gene lost 4 bases, with 29 bases spanning the gap. Germline V gene data show CDR1 as LNHDA and CDR2 as SQIVND (reference sequence). The CDR3 DNA is TGTGCCAGTAAGGATCACCTCAGGGGATCTGTATTTAAGTACGAGCAGTACTTC. This gives the protein CASKDHLRGSVFKYEQYF.

This clonotype was counted a few times. The J gene is TRBJ2-1, the V gene TRBV20-1; D gene ambiguous. The CDR3 has 12 amino acids. Trimming stripped 0 bases from V and 9 bases from J, with 9 bases between. CDR1 and CDR2 (germline): DFQATT, SNEGSKA (reference sequence). The CDR3 region has the DNA TGCAGTGCTAGAGATGACGCGACTGAGCAGTTCTTC. This sequence encodes CSARDDATEQFF.

The chain couples TRBV12-3 or TRBV12-4 to TRBJ2-3; perhaps D is TRBD1 or TRBD2 (6 bases each). V lost 6 bases and J 8 bases, leaving 15 bases between the germline ends. The CDR3 covers 13 residues. In DNA form, the CDR3 reads TGTGCCAGCAGCCTGCAGGAGGGGGGTACGCAGTATTTT. Translating gives CASSLQEGGTQYF.

V usage is TRBV10-3 and J usage is TRBJ2-7; D assignment may be TRBD1 or TRBD2 (10 bases each). The V gene lost 2 bases and the J gene lost 4 bases, with 24 bases spanning the gap. CDR1 ENHRY and CDR2 SYGVKD come from the germline V gene. The CDR3 covers 18 residues. As DNA, the CDR3 is TGTGCCATCAGTGAGAGGACAGGGGGGGGACTAGCGCAATACGAGCAGTACTTC. Protein sequence: CAISERTGGGLAQYEQYF.

Only one count was recorded for this clonotype. The V gene is TRBV20-1, the J gene TRBJ2-5; 8 nucleotides match TRBD2. In germline, CDR1 is DFQATT, CDR2 SNEGSKA (reference sequence). J gave up 8 bases and V 7 bases, and 3 bases lay outside the gene matches. The CDR3 is made up of 10 amino acids. The CDR3 nucleotides read TGCAGTGTCGGGAGGGATACCCAGTACTTC. It is translated as CSVGRDTQYF.